The clone carrying this T cell receptor (beta chain) was counted many times. Its antigen is undetermined. Sequencing was done on patients that had shown CD8+CD57+ cell expansion by flow cytometry. Per the germline V gene, CDR1 is SGHDN and CDR2 is FVKESK. CDR3 size: 15 residues. V dropped 0 bases and J dropped 7 bases, with 12 bases sitting between them. This entry comes from a study of CD8+CD57+ T cells in acquired aplastic anemia. Study-wide results and caveats: Sharing between patients and controls was observed for roughly 30 CD8+ CDR3 sequences.

Template material for TCR beta VDJ and CDR3 profiling consisted of genomic DNA. TCRdb analysed the reads with MiXCR anew, one entry per CDR3 protein. This sample yields around 200,000 distinct CDR3 sequences, of which roughly 60% are seen a single time; about 44% belongs to the top ten. Sequenced input: sorted CD4+, CD8+, or CD8+CD57+ T cells (not recorded which) from PBMCs. The sequence was collected from a human donor with aplastic anemia. This chain uses TRBV14 with TRBJ1-4, with D possibly matching TRBD1 (6 bases). The CDR3 bases are TGTGCCAGCAGCCAAGATTCAAGGGGGGTTGAAAAACTGTTTTTT. Its protein is CASSQDSRGVEKLFF.